The sequence of this T cell receptor beta chain was determined in a study of T cells in localized non-small cell lung cancer. Note on this clone: Its specificity is unknown.

Germline V CDR1 and CDR2: SGHRS, YFSETQ. This CDR3 spans 16 amino acids. Trimming shortened V by 4 bases and J by 0 bases, and 13 bases separated the two germline ends. The protocol was immunoSEQ multiplex PCR, while the TCRdb copy is restricted to in-frame clones and leaves out a portion. This table holds more than 20,000 clones, roughly 90% found once. Study-level findings and limits: Tumor showed lower T cell clonality than uninvolved adjacent lung, where it was highest. Across samples, adjacent lung featured a median roughly 50 of the top 100 tumor clones. As only one tumor region underwent sequencing, heterogeneity remains possible. There was an association of higher blood T cell density with longer overall survival.

The receptor was isolated from a man aged 40-75 years with stage II lung adenocarcinoma. This material consisted of PBMCs, taken before any cancer treatment. The V gene is TRBV5-1, the J gene TRBJ2-2; D is perhaps TRBD1 (5 bases). For the CDR3, the DNA is TGCGCCAGCAGCCCCGGACACGTTCCGAACACCGGGGAGCTGTTTTTT. It specifies CASSPGHVPNTGELFF.